Each of the 19 T cell receptor beta chains below was sequenced from the same sample in a study of T cells after yellow fever vaccination (dated by TCRdb to 2018 to 2020). Preparation of the library involved 5' RACE. Data came from an Illumina HiSeq 2500. TCRdb reworked the public reads: Q25 trimming with fastp, MiXCR clone assembly, productive beta chains retained. CDR3 protein duplicates are merged, each entry listing the most common genes and DNA. Across this sample there are around 100,000 distinct CDR3 sequences, with around 8% seen only once. Of the sample, 25% falls within the top ten clones. The treatment or condition label, as the study defines it: live attenuated yellow fever vaccine strain. Sequenced material: CD8+ T cells sorted from PBMCs, taken 45 days after the yellow fever booster vaccination. These receptors were taken from a man younger than 40 who received the YFV17D yellow fever vaccine.

This clonotype was detected many times. The chain links TRBV2 to TRBJ2-7; TRBD2 is a possible D gene (7 bases). Germline V gene data show CDR1 as SNHLY and CDR2 as FYNNEI. CDR3 length equals 12 residues. With 6 bases removed from V and 3 bases from J, the gap between germline ends came to 9 bases. Here the CDR3 DNA reads TGTGCCAGCAGGGGAGGGGGCTACGAGCAGTACTTC. Its translation is CASRGGGYEQYF.

The chain combines TRBV14 with TRBJ1-2; D not resolved. V was cut by 3 bases and J by 4 bases, with 9 bases left in between. The CDR3 has 13 residues. Germline CDR1 and CDR2: SGHDN and FVKESK. The CDR3 DNA reads as TGTGCCAGCAGCCACCAGAAGAGCTATGGCTACACCTTC. Translation: CASSHQKSYGYTF. The whole variable domain, remainder taken from reference TRBV14 and TRBJ1-2, is EAGVTQFPSHSVIEKGQTVTLRCDPISGHDNLYWYRRVMGKEIKFLLHFVKESKQDESGMPNNRFLAERTGGTYSTLKVQPAELEDSGVYFCASSHQKSYGYTFGSGTRLTVV.

As regards this clonotype: A much larger clone is a single base away; this may be a read error. The chain joins TRBV20-1 to TRBJ2-4; 7 bases are a match to TRBD1. The CDR3 has 12 amino acids. Germline values: CDR1 DFQATT, CDR2 SNEGSKA (reference sequence). V dropped 4 bases and J dropped 6; count of bases not matched to a gene: 3. CDR3 nucleotides: TGCAGTGCTATAGGGGGCGGAAACATTCAGTACTTC. Translating it yields CSAIGGGNIQYF.

This clonotype was picked up a small number of times. The J gene is TRBJ2-1, the V gene TRBV19; D is undetermined. Germline V CDR1 and CDR2: LNHDA, SQIVND (reference sequence). V dropped 3 bases and J dropped 1 base, with 4 bases sitting between them. The CDR3 totals 13 residues. The CDR3 spells CASSMGSYNEQFF. Written as DNA, the CDR3 is TGTGCCAGTAGTATGGGGTCCTACAATGAGCAGTTCTTC.

This clonotype was counted at least ten times. V usage is TRBV29-1 and J usage is TRBJ2-7; D may correspond to TRBD1 or TRBD2 (6 bases each). The CDR3 is 14 residues long. Germline CDR1 reads SQVTM; CDR2 reads ANQGSEA. Between the trimmed V and J ends, which lost 1 base and 1 base, there was a span of 11 bases. In nucleotides, the CDR3 is TGCAGCGTTGAAGCCCAAGGGGGGTCCTACGAGCAGTACTTC. It is translated as CSVEAQGGSYEQYF.

This clonotype was recorded a few times. The chain employs TRBV5-5 and TRBJ2-2, with D perhaps being TRBD1 or TRBD2 (5 bases each). Germline CDR1 and CDR2: SGHKS and YYEKEE (reference sequence). Trimming shortened V by 0 bases and J by 3 bases, and 9 bases separated the two germline ends. The CDR3 consists of 15 residues. The CDR3 bases are TGTGCCAGCAGCTTGGAGTGGGGGTACACCGGGGAGCTGTTTTTT. Amino acid sequence: CASSLEWGYTGELFF. The whole variable domain, remainder taken from reference TRBV5-5 and TRBJ2-2, is DAGVTQSPTHLIKTRGQQVTLRCSPISGHKSVSWYQQVLGQGPQFIFQYYEKEERGRGNFPDRFSARQFPNYSSELNVNALLLGDSALYLCASSLEWGYTGELFFGEGSRLTVL.

In its sample, this clonotype was seen many times. V gene TRBV18 combines with J gene TRBJ2-1; 8 positions agree with TRBD1. Germline CDR1 reads KGHSH; CDR2 reads LQKENI. V trimming: 3 bases; J trimming: 4 bases; junction bases outside the gene matches: 5. The CDR3 has 15 residues. The CDR3 is CASSPPGQGYNEQFF. The CDR3 DNA reads TGTGCCAGCTCACCTCCCGGACAGGGTTACAATGAGCAGTTCTTC. Full variable domain (outside the CDR3, taken from reference TRBV18 and TRBJ2-1): NAGVMQNPRHLVRRRGQEARLRCSPMKGHSHVYWYRQLPEEGLKFMVYLQKENIIDESGMPKERFSAEFPKEGPSILRIQQVVRGDSAAYFCASSPPGQGYNEQFFGPGTRLTVL.

At least ten counts were recorded for this clonotype. V and J are TRBV28 and TRBJ2-7, with D possibly being TRBD2 (5 bases). Deletions cut 7 bases from V and 2 bases from J, with 12 bases between. Per the germline V gene, CDR1 is MDHEN and CDR2 is SYDVKM. CDR3 length: 13 residues. DNA of the CDR3: TGTGCCAGCAAGATCATCGGGACCTACGAGCAGTACTTC. Translated: CASKIIGTYEQYF.

On this clonotype itself: This sequence may be a read error, since a much larger clone differs from it by one base. This chain links TRBV20-1 with TRBJ2-1, with D perhaps TRBD2 (6 bases). Per the germline V gene, CDR1 is DFQATT and CDR2 is SNEGSKA (reference sequence). V dropped 5 bases and J dropped 7 bases, with 9 bases sitting between them. The CDR3 spans 11 residues. This CDR3 is CSAARENEQFF. CDR3 sequence (DNA): TGCAGTGCTGCCCGGGAGAATGAGCAGTTCTTC.

This clonotype was recorded many times. The chain joins TRBV12-3 or TRBV12-4 to TRBJ2-7, with D possibly being TRBD1 (5 bases). Trimming removed 4 bases from V and 1 base from J, with 14 bases in between. The CDR3 extends over 15 amino acids. CDR3 protein: CASSSPGAVSYEQYF. For the CDR3, the DNA is TGTGCCAGCAGTTCCCCTGGGGCCGTGTCCTACGAGCAGTACTTC.

The chain joins TRBV5-1 to TRBJ2-7; D might be TRBD1 (5 bases). This CDR3 has 12 residues. Germline-derived CDR1 and CDR2 are SGHRS and YFSETQ. The V end was cut by 4 bases, the J end by 6 bases, with 11 bases between. CDR3 loop: CASSPAGFEQYF. The CDR3 nucleotides read TGCGCCAGCAGCCCGGCAGGGTTCGAGCAGTACTTC.

This clonotype was counted ten times or more. CDR3 sequence: CASSLGTSGHNEQFF. As DNA, the CDR3 is TGTGCCAGCAGCCTAGGGACTAGCGGACACAATGAGCAGTTCTTC. The chain employs TRBV7-9 and TRBJ2-1, with 11 bases aligning to TRBD2. The CDR3 runs to 15 residues. Germline trimming cut 5 bases from V and 5 bases from J; bases unmatched to any gene: 5. Per germline, CDR1 SEHNR and CDR2 FQNEAQ (reference sequence). Complete variable domain (other parts from reference TRBV7-9 and TRBJ2-1): DTGVSQNPRHKITKRGQNVTFRCDPISEHNRLYWYRQTLGQGPEFLTYFQNEAQLEKSRLLSDRFSAERPKGSFSTLEIQRTEQGDSAMYLCASSLGTSGHNEQFFGPGTRLTVL.

This clonotype was found many times. The gene calls are TRBV29-1 and TRBJ2-7, with 8 bases aligning to TRBD2. CDR3 size: 11 residues. Germline CDR1 reads SQVTM; CDR2 reads ANQGSEA. The ends lost 6 bases at V and 6 bases at J; junction bases unmatched: 4. The CDR3 loop reads CSVRGGSEQYF. The CDR3 DNA sequence: TGCAGCGTCCGGGGGGGCTCCGAGCAGTACTTC.

The chain employs TRBV7-9 and TRBJ2-7; 10 nucleotides line up with TRBD2. The length of the CDR3 is 15 residues. Germline V CDR1 and CDR2: SEHNR, FQNEAQ (reference sequence). The V and J ends lost 7 bases and 0 bases, in that order; junction bases with no gene match: 6. Here the CDR3 reads CASTSGSLSSYEQYF. The CDR3 DNA reads TGTGCCAGCACTAGCGGGAGCCTCAGCTCCTACGAGCAGTACTTC.

This chain uses TRBV5-4 with TRBJ1-1, with D unclear. There are 13 residues in the CDR3. V lost 3 bases, J lost 4 bases, and 10 bases lay in between. CDR1 is SGHNT, CDR2 YYREEE, per germline (reference sequence). The CDR3 DNA reads TGTGCCAGCAGCTCGGGATGGGGCACTGAAGCTTTCTTT. This translates into CASSSGWGTEAFF.

The sample holds a few counts of this clonotype. J is TRBJ1-2 and V is TRBV28, with D hard to call. The CDR3 extends over 13 amino acids. Germline lookup yields CDR1 MDHEN and CDR2 SYDVKM. Trimming pared 3 bases from V and 2 bases from J, leaving 7 bases between. The CDR3 loop is CASSFGRNYGYTF. The DNA of the CDR3 is TGTGCCAGCAGTTTTGGGAGAAACTATGGCTACACCTTC.

Notes on this clonotype: It may be a read error: a sequence one base away is much more abundant. CDR3 DNA sequence: TGTGCCAGCAGCCAAGCCTGTGCGCAGCAGTTCTTC. This gives the protein CASSQACAQQFF. This rearrangement joins TRBV3-1 to TRBJ2-1, with D hard to call. V shed 1 base and J shed 11 bases, with 9 bases lying between them. Germline values: CDR1 LGHDT, CDR2 YNNKEL (reference sequence). The CDR3 consists of 12 residues.

This clonotype was observed many times. The V gene is TRBV5-1, the J gene TRBJ2-7; D remains unclear. The ends were cut back, 4 bases at V and 2 bases at J, with 13 bases in the middle. There are 14 residues in the CDR3. CDR1 is SGHRS, CDR2 YFSETQ, per germline. The CDR3 reads CASSVSPLTYEQYF. The DNA for the CDR3 is TGCGCCAGCAGCGTTTCCCCGCTAACCTACGAGCAGTACTTC.

The chain has TRBV10-3 and TRBJ2-5, with D hard to call. CDR3 length: 13 amino acids. Trimming took 2 bases from V and 1 from J, leaving 5 bases between them. From germline, CDR1 is ENHRY and CDR2 SYGVKD. The CDR3 sequence: CAISENSQETQYF. The CDR3, as DNA: TGTGCCATCAGTGAGAACAGCCAAGAGACCCAGTACTTC.